Below are 8 T cell receptor beta chains sequenced from a single sample in a study of blood T cells in healthy people across ages. Then a second PCR, running roughly 7 to 11 cycles, was carried out with a sample-barcoded 5' primer and a J-beta primer mix. TCRdb passed the 5' RACE reads through MiXCR, listing each CDR3 protein once. This sample has 600,000 to 900,000 distinct CDR3 sequences, with approximately 24% found just once. The same data also contributed to another study, on T cells of mothers and their children.

The sequenced sample consisted of blood. The receptors were gathered from a boy between 10 and 17 years old in good health.

In its sample, this clonotype was seen many times. V gene TRBV6-2 or TRBV6-3 combines with J gene TRBJ2-7; TRBD2 agrees at 8 bases. The germline CDR1 and CDR2 sequences are MNHEY and SVGEGT. This CDR3 is 15 amino acids long. V lost 4 bases, J lost 1 base, and 6 bases stayed unmatched. The CDR3 here is CASSFSGGPSYEQYF. The CDR3 DNA reads as TGTGCCAGCAGTTTCAGCGGGGGCCCTTCCTACGAGCAGTACTTC.

In this sample, this clonotype turned up a few times. This chain uses TRBV12-3 or TRBV12-4 with TRBJ1-1, with TRBD1 as a possible D gene (5 bases). Deletions cut 4 bases from V and 6 bases from J, with 9 bases between. The CDR3 contains 12 residues. CDR3 residues: CASSYRQPEAFF. The CDR3, as DNA: TGTGCCAGCAGTTATAGACAGCCTGAAGCTTTCTTT.

This chain uses TRBV6-2 or TRBV6-3 with TRBJ2-1; D gene unclear. With 2 bases removed from V and 8 bases from J, the gap between germline ends came to 19 bases. The CDR3 is 16 residues long. Germline V gives CDR1 MNHEY, CDR2 SVGEGT. CDR3 region: CASSYHPRGVTHEQFF. In nucleotides, the CDR3 is TGTGCCAGCAGTTACCACCCGCGAGGTGTTACTCATGAGCAGTTCTTC.

This sequence joins TRBV6-5 and TRBJ2-5, with TRBD1 matching over 8 bases. The CDR3 spans 13 residues. The junction had 4 bases not matched to a gene; V was cut back by 6 bases and J by 4 bases. The germline CDR1 and CDR2 sequences are MNHEY and SVGAGI. The CDR3 sequence: CASSRGRRETQYF. CDR3 coding DNA: TGTGCCAGCAGCAGGGGGCGAAGAGAGACCCAGTACTTC.

V gene TRBV6-5 combines with J gene TRBJ2-3; D is perhaps TRBD1 (6 bases). The germline V gene has CDR1 MNHEY and CDR2 SVGAGI. Trimming stripped 5 bases from V and 6 bases from J, with 12 bases between. This CDR3 has 13 amino acids. CDR3 nucleotides: TGTGCCAGCAGTCGGGACAAAAAGGATACGCAGTATTTT. Its protein is CASSRDKKDTQYF.

This clonotype turned up a few times. The chain uses TRBV11-2 and TRBJ1-5, with D perhaps TRBD1 (5 bases). Germline CDR1 SGHAT, CDR2 FQNNGV. The CDR3 spans 17 residues. Trimming took 1 base from V and 5 from J, leaving 18 bases between them. The CDR3 loop is CASSLGISQGRDQPQHF. CDR3 DNA: TGTGCCAGCAGCTTAGGTATCTCTCAGGGAAGGGATCAGCCCCAGCATTTT.

This rearrangement joins TRBV5-1 to TRBJ2-5, with a tentative D call TRBD1 (5 bases). Germline lookup yields CDR1 SGHRS and CDR2 YFSETQ. Trimming took 0 bases from V and 0 from J, leaving 12 bases between them. The CDR3 extends over 16 amino acids. This CDR3 reads CASSLALVRDQETQYF. The CDR3, as DNA: TGCGCCAGCAGCTTGGCCCTGGTCAGGGACCAAGAGACCCAGTACTTC.

This clonotype occurred many times. This chain joins TRBV5-6 and TRBJ2-5; 10 nucleotides match TRBD1. CDR1 is SGHDT, CDR2 YYEEEE, per germline. Germline trimming cut 4 bases from V and 4 bases from J; bases unmatched to any gene: 4. CDR3 size: 14 residues. CDR3 sequence (DNA): TGTGCCAGCAGCCCCTGGACAGGGGGAGAGACCCAGTACTTC. Its protein product is CASSPWTGGETQYF.